A few counts support the clone carrying this T cell receptor beta chain. In the study's own analysis: It was from reference gene primer amplification that nucleated cell counts were estimated. The table came from immunoSEQ multiplex PCR; TCRdb's copy has only in-frame clones and leaves some out. V, J and clone size reflect that table, while D and trimming were determined from the DNA. The table lists approximately 250,000 clones, around 90% of them singletons, with 4.1% in the top ten. This entry comes from a study of blood T cell repertoires in COVID-19. Looking at the study overall: The United States, Italy and Spain supplied acute and convalescent COVID-19 samples. In each case, the material was cDNA or gDNA derived from T cells, B-cell-depleted T cells, or PBMCs.

This CDR3 has 14 amino acids. V was clipped by 0 bases and J by 6 bases; unmatched bases: 6. CDR1 is SGHRS, CDR2 YFSETQ, per germline. Recruitment covered about two dozen US areas and drew participants whose ages spanned about 18 to 90 years. This sequence joins TRBV5-1 and TRBJ2-7, with TRBD2 identical over 7 bases. Sequenced input: PBMCs or T cells enriched from blood (not recorded which). The receptor comes from a woman younger than 45 with acute COVID-19. The CDR3 loop reads CASSLAGGYVEQYF. The CDR3 bases are TGCGCCAGCAGCTTGGCCGGGGGGTATGTCGAGCAGTACTTC.